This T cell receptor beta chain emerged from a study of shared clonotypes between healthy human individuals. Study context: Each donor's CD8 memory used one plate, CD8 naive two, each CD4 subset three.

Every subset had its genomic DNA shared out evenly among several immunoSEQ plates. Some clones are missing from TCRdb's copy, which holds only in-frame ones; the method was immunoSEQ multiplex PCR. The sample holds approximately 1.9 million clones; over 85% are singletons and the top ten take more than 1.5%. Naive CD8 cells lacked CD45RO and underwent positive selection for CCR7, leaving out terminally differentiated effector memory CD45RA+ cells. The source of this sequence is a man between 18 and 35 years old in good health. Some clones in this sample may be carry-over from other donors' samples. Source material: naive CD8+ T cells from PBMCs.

CDR3 amino acids: CASDRSKGETQYF. DNA of the CDR3: TGTGCCAGCGATCGAAGCAAGGGAGAGACCCAGTACTTC. The gene calls are TRBV7-2 and TRBJ2-5; no clear D gene. The V gene's germline CDR1 is SGHTA and CDR2 FQGNSA. The V gene lost 8 bases and the J gene lost 4 bases, with 14 bases spanning the gap. The CDR3 has 13 residues.